This T cell receptor beta chain comes out of a study of blood T cell repertoires in COVID-19 (dated by TCRdb to the early 2020s). With regard to the full study: Samples covering the acute and convalescent phases of COVID-19 were provided by collaborators in the United States, Italy and Spain. Samples were obtained from the ongoing ImmuneRACE study (first 160 participants) and from approximately 1,200 subjects provided by 6 global collaborators. Sample metadata almost always included a de-identified subject ID, COVID-19 status, age in years and sex. The repertoires were released in a freely available public database meant as a resource for research on the immune response to SARS-CoV-2. Where HLA class I and class II types were available, the types were taken from metadata supplied by the sample provider, not from assay-based typing. The prospective study material was composed of cDNA or gDNA derived from T cells, B-cell-depleted T cells, or PBMCs. Subjects who had been exposed to COVID-19, were actively infected with it, or had recovered from it provided the deeply sampled blood TCRbeta repertoires that made up the dataset. What the study reported, not specific to this receptor: The quantity of clinical and demographic metadata differed by source and by participant and was supplied without curation.

Of note for this clone: Its antigen is not yet known. No qualities accompany the bases; no much larger clone lies one base away.

The immunoSEQ Assay, a bias-controlled multiplex PCR, was used to amplify TCRbeta CDR3 regions from genomic DNA. The authors' analysis ran thus. Within the assay, amplification of reference gene primers was used to estimate how many nucleated cells each sample contained. To quantify the absolute abundance of each unique TCRbeta CDR3 rearrangement, sequence reads were collapsed and filtered. For each sample, productive Simpson clonality was calculated as the square root of Simpson's diversity index across productive rearrangements. TCRdb obtained this table from immuneACCESS and retained in-frame rearrangements with V and J assigned. These tables miss some clones; where compared with another copy, unresolved V genes account for less than half of the shortfall, and the remainder is unexplained. V and J calls and clone size are as listed in that table; D and trimming were resolved from the DNA. Within this sample are over 150,000 clones, with approximately 90% of them counted one time only. Roughly 4% of the sample comes from the top ten.

Trimmed from V: 2 bases; trimmed from J: 4 bases; junction bases lacking a gene match: 4. For CDR1 and CDR2, the germline V gene lists MDHEN and SYDVKM. The CDR3 runs 15 residues from the cysteine to the phenylalanine. Only CDR3 DNA is held: 45 bases, read in frame from base 1. Another Seattle source contributed samples from volunteer blood donors who had recovered from COVID-19. Whole blood was collected in K2EDTA tubes by collaborating institutions according to the institutions' own protocols. For TCRbeta analysis, collaborator samples were shipped as frozen whole blood, as isolated PBMCs, or as DNA extracted from either sample type.

The chain joins TRBV28 to TRBJ1-4, with 7 central nucleotides matching TRBD1. This TCR derives from a woman aged 55-70 years who had recovered from COVID-19. Material for sequencing was peripheral blood. The nucleotide sequence reads as follows: TGTGCCAGCAGTTTAGGGTCAGGGGGTAATGAAAAACTGTTTTTT. It codes for CASSLGSGGNEKLFF. With all but the CDR3 taken from the reference TRBV28 and TRBJ1-4 genes, the full variable domain is: DVKVTQSSRYLVKRTGEKVFLECVQDMDHENMFWYRQDPGLGLRLIYFSYDVKMKEKGDIPEGYSVSREKKERFSLILESASTNQTSMYLCASSLGSGGNEKLFFGSGTQLSVL.